Sequencing of this T cell receptor (beta chain) was carried out in a study of shared clonotypes between healthy human individuals. Study-level background: CD4 naive cells filled three plates per donor, CD4 memory three, CD8 naive two and CD8 memory one. General study findings and limits: The study sampled only blood, and tissue repertoires likely differ.

With V trimmed by 5 bases and J by 6 bases, 15 bases remained unmatched. Germline V gene data show CDR1 as LNHNV and CDR2 as YYDKDF (reference sequence). The CDR3 totals 17 residues. Authors' analysis steps: ImmunoSEQ output held junction-only sequences without quality scores, so filtering differed. Sequencing was performed with immunoSEQ multiplex PCR; in TCRdb, only in-frame clones are kept and a portion is missing. D and trimming were read from the DNA, whereas the V and J calls and clone size are those reported in that table. The repertoire holds a few million clones, with around nine tenths as singletons. On this clone: Its specificity is not known.

The chain employs TRBV15 and TRBJ2-7; 11 nucleotides line up with TRBD2. The receptor comes from a man between 18 and 35 years old in good health. The sequenced material came from naive CD4+ T cells sorted from blood. The subset is: CD45RA+ positively selected. The CDR3 here is CATSENSGRARLLEQYF. The CDR3 DNA reads TGTGCCACCAGCGAGAATAGCGGGAGGGCCCGGCTACTCGAGCAGTACTTC.